This T cell receptor (beta chain) was obtained from a study of T-cell memory formation after mild COVID-19. V was trimmed by 2 bases and J by 12 bases, leaving 17 bases between them. The CDR3 spans 13 residues. CDR1 SSHAT and CDR2 FNYEAQ come from the germline V gene (reference sequence). After 5'RACE with constant-segment primers, TCR alpha and TCR beta cDNA libraries carrying sample barcodes and UMIs were obtained. TCRdb re-analysed the 5' RACE reads in MiXCR, keeping a single row per CDR3 protein. Of 250,000 to 350,000 distinct CDR3 sequences in the sample, 15% to 20% were seen once. Input material: PBMCs or a T cell subset sorted from them (not recorded which). J is TRBJ2-7 and V is TRBV7-7; tentative D call: TRBD2 (5 bases). The TCR originated in a man between 18 and 29 years old who had mild COVID-19 (a few samples of this study predate the infection). Cell type and time point are not known. CDR3 loop: CASSLFNRRCVYF. DNA of the CDR3: TGTGCCAGCAGCTTATTTAATCGGAGGTGCGTGTACTTC.